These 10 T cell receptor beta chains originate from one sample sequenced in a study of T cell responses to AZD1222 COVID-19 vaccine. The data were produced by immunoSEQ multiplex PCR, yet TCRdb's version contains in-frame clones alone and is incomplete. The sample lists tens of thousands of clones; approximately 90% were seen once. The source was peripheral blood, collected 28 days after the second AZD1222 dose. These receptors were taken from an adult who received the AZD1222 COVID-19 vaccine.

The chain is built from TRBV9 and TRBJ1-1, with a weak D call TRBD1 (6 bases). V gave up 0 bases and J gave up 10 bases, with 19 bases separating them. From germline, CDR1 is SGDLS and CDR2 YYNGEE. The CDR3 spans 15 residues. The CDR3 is CASSVEGGTSYGAFF. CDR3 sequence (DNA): TGTGCCAGCAGCGTAGAAGGGGGGACCTCTTACGGAGCTTTCTTT.

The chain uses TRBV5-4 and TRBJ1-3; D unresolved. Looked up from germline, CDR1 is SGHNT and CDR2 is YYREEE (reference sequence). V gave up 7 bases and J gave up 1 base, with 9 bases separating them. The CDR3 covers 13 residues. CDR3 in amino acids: CASGEKSGNTIYF. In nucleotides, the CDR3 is TGTGCCAGCGGGGAGAAATCTGGAAACACCATATATTTT.

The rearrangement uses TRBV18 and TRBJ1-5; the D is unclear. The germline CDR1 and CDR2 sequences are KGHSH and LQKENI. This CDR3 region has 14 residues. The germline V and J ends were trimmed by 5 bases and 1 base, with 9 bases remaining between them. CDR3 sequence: CASSIGRSNQPQHF. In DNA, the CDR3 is TGTGCCAGCTCAATTGGACGCAGCAATCAGCCCCAGCATTTT. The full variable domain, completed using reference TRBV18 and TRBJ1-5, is NAGVMQNPRHLVRRRGQEARLRCSPMKGHSHVYWYRQLPEEGLKFMVYLQKENIIDESGMPKERFSAEFPKEGPSILRIQQVVRGDSAAYFCASSIGRSNQPQHFGDGTRLSIL.

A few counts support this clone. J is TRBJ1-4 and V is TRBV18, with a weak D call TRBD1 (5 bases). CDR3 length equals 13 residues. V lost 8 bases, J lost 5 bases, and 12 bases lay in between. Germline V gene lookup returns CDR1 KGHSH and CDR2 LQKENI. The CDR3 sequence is CASTRGQNEKLFF. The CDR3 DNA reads TGTGCCAGCACCCGGGGCCAAAATGAAAAACTGTTTTTT. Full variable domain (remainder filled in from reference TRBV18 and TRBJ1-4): NAGVMQNPRHLVRRRGQEARLRCSPMKGHSHVYWYRQLPEEGLKFMVYLQKENIIDESGMPKERFSAEFPKEGPSILRIQQVVRGDSAAYFCASTRGQNEKLFFGSGTQLSVL.

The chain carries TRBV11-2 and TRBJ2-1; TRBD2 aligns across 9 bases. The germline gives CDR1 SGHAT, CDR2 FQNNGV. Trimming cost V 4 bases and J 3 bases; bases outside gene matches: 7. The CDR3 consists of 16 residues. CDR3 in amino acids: CASSSHLAGDYNEQFF. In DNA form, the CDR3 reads TGTGCCAGCAGCTCCCATTTAGCGGGGGACTACAATGAGCAGTTCTTC. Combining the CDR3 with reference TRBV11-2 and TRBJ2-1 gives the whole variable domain EAGVAQSPRYKIIEKRQSVAFWCNPISGHATLYWYQQILGQGPKLLIQFQNNGVVDDSQLPKDRFSAERLKGVDSTLKIQPAKLEDSAVYLCASSSHLAGDYNEQFFGPGTRLTVL.

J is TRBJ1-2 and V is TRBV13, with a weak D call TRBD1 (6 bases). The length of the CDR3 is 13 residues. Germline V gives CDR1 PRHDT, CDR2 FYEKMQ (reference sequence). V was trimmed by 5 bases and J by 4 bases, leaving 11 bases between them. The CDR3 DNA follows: TGTGCCAGCAGCCTACAGGGAAGCTATGGCTACACCTTC. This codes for CASSLQGSYGYTF. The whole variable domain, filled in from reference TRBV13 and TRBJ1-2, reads AAGVIQSPRHLIKEKRETATLKCYPIPRHDTVYWYQQGPGQDPQFLISFYEKMQSDKGSIPDRFSAQQFSDYHSELNMSSLELGDSALYFCASSLQGSYGYTFGSGTRLTVV.

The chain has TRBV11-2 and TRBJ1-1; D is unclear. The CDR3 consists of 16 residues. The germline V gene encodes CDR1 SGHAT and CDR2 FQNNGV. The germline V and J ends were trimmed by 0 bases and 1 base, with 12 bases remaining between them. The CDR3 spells CASSLDFGNKNTEAFF. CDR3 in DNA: TGTGCCAGCAGCTTAGATTTCGGAAATAAGAACACTGAAGCTTTCTTT. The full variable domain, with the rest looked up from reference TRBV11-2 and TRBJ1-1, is EAGVAQSPRYKIIEKRQSVAFWCNPISGHATLYWYQQILGQGPKLLIQFQNNGVVDDSQLPKDRFSAERLKGVDSTLKIQPAKLEDSAVYLCASSLDFGNKNTEAFFGQGTRLTVV.

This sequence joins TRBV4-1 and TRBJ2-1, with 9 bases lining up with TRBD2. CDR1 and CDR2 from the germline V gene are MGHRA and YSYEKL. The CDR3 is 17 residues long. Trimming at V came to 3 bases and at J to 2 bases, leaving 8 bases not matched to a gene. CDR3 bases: TGCGCCAGCAGCCAGCACCCGGGACTAGCACCCTACAATGAGCAGTTCTTC. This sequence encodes CASSQHPGLAPYNEQFF.

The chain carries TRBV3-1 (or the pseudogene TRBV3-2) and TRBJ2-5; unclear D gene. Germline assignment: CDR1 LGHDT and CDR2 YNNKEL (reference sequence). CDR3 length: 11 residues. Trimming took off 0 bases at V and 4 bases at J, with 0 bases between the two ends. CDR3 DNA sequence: TGTGCCAGCAGCCAAGAAGAGACCCAGTACTTC. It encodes CASSQEETQYF.

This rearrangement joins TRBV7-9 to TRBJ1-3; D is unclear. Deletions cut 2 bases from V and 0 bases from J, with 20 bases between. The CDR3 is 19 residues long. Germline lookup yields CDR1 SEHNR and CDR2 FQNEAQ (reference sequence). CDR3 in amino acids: CASSLTGSTAVPSGNTIYF. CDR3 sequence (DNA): TGTGCCAGCAGCTTAACGGGGAGCACGGCAGTCCCCTCTGGAAACACCATATATTTT.